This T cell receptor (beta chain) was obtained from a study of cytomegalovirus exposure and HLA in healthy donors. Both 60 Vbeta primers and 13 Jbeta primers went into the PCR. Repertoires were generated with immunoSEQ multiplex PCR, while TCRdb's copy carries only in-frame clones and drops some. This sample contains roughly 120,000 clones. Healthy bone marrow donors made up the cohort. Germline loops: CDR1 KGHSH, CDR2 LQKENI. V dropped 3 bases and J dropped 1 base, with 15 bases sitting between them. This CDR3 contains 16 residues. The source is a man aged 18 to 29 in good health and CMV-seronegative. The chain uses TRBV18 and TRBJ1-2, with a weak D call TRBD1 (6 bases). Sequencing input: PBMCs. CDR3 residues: CASSPLDRAVNYGYTF. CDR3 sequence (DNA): TGTGCCAGCTCACCCTTGGACAGAGCGGTTAACTATGGCTACACCTTC.